This TCR beta chain was sequenced in a study of blood T cell repertoires in COVID-19. Study-wide background: Sites across the United States, Italy and Spain contributed samples from acute and convalescent COVID-19. PBMCs, B-cell-depleted T cells, or T cells were the source of the cDNA or gDNA that made up the material.

Data came from immunoSEQ multiplex PCR; TCRdb stores just in-frame clones and leaves some out. The top ten clones hold 2% to 3% of a sample with under 200,000 clones, over 75% of them seen once. The CDR3 covers 13 residues. With 3 bases removed from V and 6 bases from J, the gap between germline ends came to 9 bases. The germline gives CDR1 LGHDT, CDR2 YNNKEL (reference sequence). V is TRBV3-1 (or the pseudogene TRBV3-2) and J is TRBJ1-5; a weak D match, TRBD1 (5 bases). The sequence came from a man aged 35 to 55 with active or convalescent COVID-19. The sequenced sample was peripheral blood. The DNA for the CDR3 is TGTGCCAGCAGCCATGGAGGGGTTCAGCCCCAGCATTTT. This translates into CASSHGGVQPQHF.